The source of this T cell receptor (beta chain) is a study of blood T cells in healthy people across ages. The sample holds many counts of this clonotype. Using a J-beta primer mix together with a sample-barcoded 5' primer, a second PCR was run for roughly 6 to 11 cycles. Every sample returned 2.5 million or more CDR3-containing paired-end reads. TCRdb reprocessed the 5' RACE reads via MiXCR and lists one record per CDR3 protein. This sample yields approximately 1.5 million distinct CDR3 sequences, of which almost 35% are seen a single time; roughly 10% belongs to the top ten. The CDR3 loop spans 13 amino acids. The germline V gene encodes CDR1 SQVTM and CDR2 ANQGSEA. V gave up 4 bases and J gave up 0 bases, with 8 bases separating them.

J is TRBJ2-3 and V is TRBV29-1, with D unresolved. Sequencing was performed on blood. This receptor was identified in a woman in her 30s in good health. CDR3 coding DNA: TGCAGCGTTGTCTCGGACAGCACAGATACGCAGTATTTT. Encoded protein: CSVVSDSTDTQYF.